The rows below give T cell receptor beta chains drawn from one sample of a study of shared clonotypes between healthy human individuals. Clones were read by immunoSEQ multiplex PCR, and TCRdb kept only the in-frame ones, dropping some. Of about 680,000 clones detected, around 78% appear once; the ten largest clones hold roughly 1.9%. Sequencing was performed on memory CD4+ T cells sorted from blood. The receptors were gathered from a woman aged 25-40 years in good health. Both conserved end residues are part of each CDR3. D genes are given only for firm matches. For some rows the clone size is stated as once, few or many, or as a class when expanded; others skip it.

j_call	d_call	v_call	clone_size	cdr3_nt	cdr3_aa
TRBJ1-5	.	TRBV6-1	few	TGTGCCAGCAGTGAGCCCAGCAATCAGCCCCAGCATTTT	CASSEPSNQPQHF
TRBJ2-7	.	TRBV7-2	once	TGTGCCAGCAGCCCGTCCGGGACATACAACGTCGAGCAGTACTTC	CASSPSGTYNVEQYF
TRBJ2-7	.	TRBV6-1	.	TGTGCCAGCAGTGATTATGGTTGGACCGTATCCTACGAGCAGTACTTC	CASSDYGWTVSYEQYF
TRBJ2-2	TRBD1	TRBV5-6	.	TGTGCCAGCAGCCAACAGGGGCGGTCCACCGGGGAGCTGTTTTTT	CASSQQGRSTGELFF
TRBJ2-7	TRBD1	TRBV10-1	.	TGCGCCAGCAGTGAGTCTGGGACAGGGGATTACGAGCAGTACTTC	CASSESGTGDYEQYF
TRBJ2-5	TRBD1	TRBV28	.	TGTGCCAGCAGCTTGACAGGGGGCGGACAAGAGACCCAGTACTTC	CASSLTGGGQETQYF
TRBJ2-2	.	TRBV7-9	once	TGTGCCAGCAGTCCACGCTTGGGGTACACCGGGGAGCTGTTTTTT	CASSPRLGYTGELFF
TRBJ2-5	.	TRBV4-2	once	TGTGCCAGCAGCATTGGACAACTGGAGACGGCCCAGTACTTC	CASSIGQLETAQYF
TRBJ2-7	.	TRBV18	.	TGTGCCAGCTCACCACCGGCAGGATACGAGCAGTACTTC	CASSPPAGYEQYF
TRBJ2-4	TRBD2	TRBV28	.	TGTGCCAGCAGCTTGGGGACTAGCGGGAGGGCCGAAGTCGTACTAACCAAAAACATTCAGTACTTC	CASSLGTSGRAEVVLTKNIQYF
TRBJ2-5	.	TRBV4-1	.	TGCGCCAGCAGCCAAGGACAGGAAGAGACCCAGTACTTC	CASSQGQEETQYF
TRBJ2-7	.	TRBV28	.	TGTGCCAGCAGTTTAGCTACCCTCTACGAGCAGTACTTC	CASSLATLYEQYF
TRBJ1-5	TRBD1	TRBV28	.	TGTGCCAGCAGTCACCCGGGACAGGGGGCGTCGGGCAATCAGCCCCAGCATTTT	CASSHPGQGASGNQPQHF
TRBJ1-2	.	TRBV11-3	.	TGTGCCAGCAGCTTAGTAGGGTTATTCGACTATGGCTACACCTTC	CASSLVGLFDYGYTF
TRBJ2-4	.	TRBV5-1	.	TGCGCCAGCAGCTTTGAGGAGACCTTC	CASSFEETF
TRBJ2-7	TRBD2	TRBV7-8	few	TGTGCCAGCAAGGTCAAGCGGGATATCCACGAGCAGTACTTC	CASKVKRDIHEQYF
TRBJ2-7	TRBD2	TRBV10-2	.	TGCGCCAGCACTAGCGGAACTACCTACGAGCAGTACTTC	CASTSGTTYEQYF
TRBJ1-2	.	TRBV7-8	.	TGTGCCAGCAGCTGGGAAGGAACTAACTATGGCTTCACCTTC	CASSWEGTNYGFTF
TRBJ1-5	TRBD1	TRBV6-1	.	TGTGCCAGCAGTGACAGGGGGCGTGGAAATCAGCCCCAGCATTTT	CASSDRGRGNQPQHF
TRBJ2-7	TRBD1	TRBV11-1	.	TGTGCCAGCAGCTCGCCCAACAGGGGGATCCCCTACGAGCAGTACTTC	CASSSPNRGIPYEQYF
TRBJ2-1	.	TRBV7-8	.	TGTGCCAGCAGCTTAGGTTACAGCGGCGGGGCCGATGAGCAGTTCTTC	CASSLGYSGGADEQFF
TRBJ1-1	.	TRBV18	few	TGTGCCAGCTCACCACTACAGGGCTTGGACACTGAAGCTTTCTTT	CASSPLQGLDTEAFF
TRBJ1-1	.	TRBV6-1	.	TGTGCCAGCAGTGCCAGGGGACGTCTCGAAGCTTTCTTT	CASSARGRLEAFF
TRBJ1-1	.	TRBV27	.	TGTGCCAGCAGTTTTCGCCCGCCTCCCAGGGTTCCGAACACTGAAGCTTTCTTT	CASSFRPPPRVPNTEAFF
TRBJ2-1	TRBD2	TRBV29-1	many	TGCAGCGTTGAAAAACTAGCGGGAGGCCAAAATGAGCAGTTCTTC	CSVEKLAGGQNEQFF
TRBJ1-5	.	TRBV5-1	.	TGCGCCAGCAGCTTGGACCCGGCGGGAAGTGGCAATCAGCCCCAGCATTTT	CASSLDPAGSGNQPQHF
TRBJ2-6	TRBD1	TRBV28	.	TGTGCCAGCAGCCGAGACAGGGACTCTGGGGCCAACGTCCTGACTTTC	CASSRDRDSGANVLTF
TRBJ2-7	.	TRBV2	.	TGTGCCAGCGCCCCGTGGGGATACCGCGTTGAGCAGTACTTC	CASAPWGYRVEQYF
TRBJ1-1	TRBD1	TRBV25-1	few	TGTGCCAGCAGTAACCGACAGGGGTCCGCTGAAGCTTTCTTT	CASSNRQGSAEAFF
TRBJ1-2	TRBD1	TRBV27	.	TGTGCCAGCTACGGAGGAACAGGGGGCTGGAGCTATGGCTACACCTTC	CASYGGTGGWSYGYTF
TRBJ1-3	.	TRBV5-1	once	TGCGCCAGCAGCTTGGCGGCACGGACGGCTGGAAACACCATATATTTT	CASSLAARTAGNTIYF
TRBJ2-7	TRBD1	TRBV2	.	TGTGCCAGCAGTGGAGGGGACAGGGGACTCTACGAGCAGTACTTC	CASSGGDRGLYEQYF
TRBJ2-6	.	TRBV18	few	TGTGCCAGCTCTCGGGCGATCGGGGCCAACGTCCTGACTTTC	CASSRAIGANVLTF
TRBJ2-7	TRBD1	TRBV11-2	.	TGTGCCAGCAGTCGGGACAGGGATTACGAGCAGTACTTC	CASSRDRDYEQYF
TRBJ2-7	TRBD1	TRBV25-1	.	TGTGCCAGCACCCCCCCGGGACAGGGGGAATACGAGCAGTACTTC	CASTPPGQGEYEQYF
TRBJ2-3	.	TRBV5-5	.	TGTGCCAGCAGCTTGGAGGCAGAACCCACAGATACGCAGTATTTT	CASSLEAEPTDTQYF
TRBJ2-7	TRBD2	TRBV4-1	once	TGCGCCAGCAGCCAAGATTCCGGCGGGAGTGTCACCTACGAGCAGTACTTC	CASSQDSGGSVTYEQYF
TRBJ2-5	TRBD1	TRBV5-1	.	TGCGCCAGCAGCATGCGACAGGGGGGCGAGACCCAGTACTTC	CASSMRQGGETQYF
TRBJ2-2	TRBD1	TRBV27	once	TGTGCCAGCAATCCTGACAGGGGTTCCACCGGGGAGCTGTTTTTT	CASNPDRGSTGELFF
TRBJ2-7	.	TRBV28	few	TGTGCCAGCAGTTTTGGAGGAACCTACGAGCAGTACTTC	CASSFGGTYEQYF
TRBJ1-2	TRBD1	TRBV28	.	TGTGCCAGCAGAAGAGCCGGGACAGGAGGCCTTGGGGATGGCTACACCTTC	CASRRAGTGGLGDGYTF
TRBJ2-5	.	TRBV28	.	TGTGCCAGCAGTTTATTAGCCCGAGGACAAGAGACCCAGTACTTC	CASSLLARGQETQYF
TRBJ2-7	.	TRBV15	.	TGTGCCACCAGCGAACTCAGGGGGGGCGCCGAGCAGTACTTC	CATSELRGGAEQYF
TRBJ2-1	TRBD2	TRBV7-3	.	TGTGCCAGCAGCGAACAGACTAGCGGGAGGGCGCGTGAGCAGTTCTTC	CASSEQTSGRAREQFF